This TCR beta chain appears in the sequencing data of a study of shared clonotypes between healthy human individuals. Data came from immunoSEQ multiplex PCR; TCRdb stores just in-frame clones and leaves some out. The sample includes 950,000 to 1,100,000 clones, about 77% seen only once; the top ten take about 1.5%. The CDR3 contains 12 residues. Between the trimmed V and J ends, which lost 7 bases and 0 bases, there was a span of 6 bases. CDR1 SGHRS and CDR2 YFSETQ come from the germline V gene. This clone occurred a few times. Antigen unknown. Other DNA sequences in the same sample also yield this CDR3. Study findings and constraints: For naive CD4 cells, roughly 5% of clonotypes were shared across a handful of donors.

Sequencing was performed on memory CD4+ T cells sorted from blood. Subset given: CD45RA-negative fraction. The source is a man aged 18 to 30 in good health. This chain links TRBV5-1 with TRBJ2-3; D gene ambiguous. The CDR3 spells CASRDSTDTQYF. CDR3 in DNA: TGCGCCAGCCGAGACAGCACAGATACGCAGTATTTT.